This T cell receptor beta chain was sequenced for a study of early T cells in non-severe SARS-CoV-2 infection. Study background: Sequencing used unsorted whole-blood bulk RNA, so chains lack pairing. Study conclusions and caveats: Private and CD4 specificities were missed by VDJdb matching, which favored anti-spike CD8 responses.

This clonotype was counted ten times or more. Antigen: not known. V was clipped by 4 bases and J by 3 bases; unmatched bases: 6. This CDR3 contains 13 residues. The germline CDR1 and CDR2 sequences are DFQATT and SNEGSKA (reference sequence). Separate cDNA molecules each had unique molecular identifiers attached to them. TCRdb passed the 5' RACE reads through MiXCR, listing each CDR3 protein once. The data hold 68,000 or so distinct CDR3 sequences, with about a tenth observed a single time. The TCR comes from an adult who was a healthcare worker with PCR-confirmed SARS-CoV-2 infection or an uninfected control (not recorded which). This chain connects TRBV20-1 to TRBJ2-7; 7 bases are shared with TRBD1. Sequencing input: whole blood. CDR3 sequence: CSAIRQGIYEQYF. In nucleotides, the CDR3 is TGCAGTGCTATTCGACAGGGTATCTACGAGCAGTACTTC.